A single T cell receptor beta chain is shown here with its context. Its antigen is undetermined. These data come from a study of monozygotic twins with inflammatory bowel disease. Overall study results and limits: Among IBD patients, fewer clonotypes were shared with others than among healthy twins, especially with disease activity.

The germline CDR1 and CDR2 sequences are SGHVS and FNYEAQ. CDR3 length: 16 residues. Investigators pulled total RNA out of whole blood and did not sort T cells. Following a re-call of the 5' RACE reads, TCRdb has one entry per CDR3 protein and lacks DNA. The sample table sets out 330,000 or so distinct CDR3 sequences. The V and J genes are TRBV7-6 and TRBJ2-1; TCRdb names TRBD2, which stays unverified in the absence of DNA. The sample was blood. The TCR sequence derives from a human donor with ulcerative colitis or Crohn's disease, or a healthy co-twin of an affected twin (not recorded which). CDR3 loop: CASSRFGAPPPNEQFF. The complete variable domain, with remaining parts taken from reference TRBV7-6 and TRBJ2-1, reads GAGVSQSPRYKVTKRGQDVALRCDPISGHVSLYWYRQALGQGPEFLTYFNYEAQQDKSGLPNDRFSAERPEGSISTLTIQRTEQRDSAMYRCASSRFGAPPPNEQFFGPGTRLTVL.